The clone carrying this T cell receptor (beta chain) was found many times. J was trimmed by 3 bases and V by 5 bases; bases with no gene match: 6. The length of the CDR3 is 14 residues. TCRdb re-called the reads through MiXCR, storing one row per CDR3 protein. The sample includes 310,000 or so distinct CDR3 sequences, about 9.2% seen only once; the top ten take approximately 2.4%. The sample belongs to a study of T cell repertoires in cytomegalovirus infection. This chain links TRBV12-3 or TRBV12-4 with TRBJ2-5, with 7 bases identical to TRBD1. Material: PBMCs. The clonotype originates from a human donor in good health (CMV status not recorded). Some clones in this sample may be carry-over from other donors' samples. CDR3 in DNA: TGTGCCAGCAGTCCCCGGGACAGTAAAGAGACCCAGTACTTC. Amino acids: CASSPRDSKETQYF.